The next 3 T cell receptor beta chains were all read from a single sample in a study of CD8+CD57+ T cells in acquired aplastic anemia. For CDR3 and TCR beta VDJ profiling, genomic DNA was the template used. TCRdb redid the calling of the reads with MiXCR, one entry per CDR3 protein. This sample has more than 200,000 distinct CDR3 sequences, with less than 60% found just once. Sequencing involved patients with CD8+CD57+ cell expansion previously shown by flow cytometry. The sample consisted of sorted CD4+, CD8+, or CD8+CD57+ T cells (not recorded which) from PBMCs. These receptors were obtained from a human donor with aplastic anemia.

This clonotype was counted ten times or more. The chain combines TRBV12-3 or TRBV12-4 with TRBJ1-5, with TRBD1 matching over 7 bases. V trimming: 5 bases; J trimming: 6 bases; junction bases outside the gene matches: 7. There are 14 residues in the CDR3. The CDR3 DNA sequence: TGTGCCAGCAGTCTCCAGGGGGAAAGTCAGCCCCAGCATTTT. This translates into CASSLQGESQPQHF.

The J gene is TRBJ2-7, the V gene TRBV29-1; D could derive from TRBD1 or TRBD2 (5 bases each). The CDR3 contains 11 residues. Germline CDR1 is SQVTM and CDR2 is ANQGSEA. The CDR3 nucleotides read TGCAGTTGGGACCACCCATACGAGCAGTACTTC. Its protein product is CSWDHPYEQYF.

This chain joins TRBV18 and TRBJ1-1; TRBD1 might be the D (6 bases). The CDR3 covers 14 residues. V shed 1 base and J shed 5 bases, with 11 bases lying between them. In germline, CDR1 is KGHSH, CDR2 LQKENI. In nucleotides, the CDR3 is TGTGCCAGCTCACCACTTCAAGGGGGAACTGAAGCTTTCTTT. Amino acids: CASSPLQGGTEAFF.